These 27 T cell receptor beta chains share one sample of origin, sequenced in a study of beta chain features in type 1 diabetes. Regarding the study as a whole: Researchers report that Type 1 diabetes patients had moderately but significantly shorter TCRB CDR3s across all four CD4+ subsets.

For these receptors, no antigen is known. Every bit of the isolated RNA underwent reverse transcription, so sequencing read expressed TCRB transcripts. Data came from immunoSEQ multiplex PCR; TCRdb stores just in-frame clones and leaves some out. The sample carries approximately 240,000 clones, approximately 16% recorded once. The sequenced material came from naive CD4+ T cells from blood. The receptors come from a man younger than 40 with type 1 diabetes.

This clone came up a few times. J is TRBJ1-4 and V is TRBV7-9; tentative D call: TRBD1 (5 bases). The CDR3 covers 13 residues. V was clipped by 3 bases and J by 7 bases, with 9 bases between them. Germline V gene data show CDR1 as SEHNR and CDR2 as FQNEAQ (reference sequence). The CDR3 spells CASSFQGSEKLFF. The CDR3 DNA follows: TGTGCCAGCAGCTTCCAGGGAAGTGAAAAACTGTTTTTT.

The V and J genes are TRBV6-5 and TRBJ2-1; D may be TRBD1 (6 bases). From germline, CDR1 is MNHEY and CDR2 SVGAGI. Trimming removed 3 bases from V and 12 bases from J, with 9 bases in between. The CDR3 runs to 11 residues. In nucleotides, the CDR3 is TGTGCCAGCAGTTATACCAGGGGGCAGTTCTTC. Its translation is CASSYTRGQFF.

In its sample, this clone was seen a few times. This chain uses TRBV29-1 with TRBJ2-5, with D possibly being TRBD1 or TRBD2 (5 bases each). Germline V CDR1 and CDR2: SQVTM, ANQGSEA. There are 13 residues in the CDR3. CDR3 bases: TGCACCTACCTGGGCAGGGCGGGAGAGACCCAGTACTTC. Translation gives CTYLGRAGETQYF.

The V call is TRBV9, the J call TRBJ2-3; tentatively, D is TRBD2 (6 bases). V dropped 2 bases and J dropped 3 bases, with 10 bases sitting between them. Germline V gene sequence: CDR1 SGDLS, CDR2 YYNGEE. CDR3 length: 14 amino acids. This chain's CDR3 is CASSVGGTTDTQYF. The CDR3 coding sequence is TGTGCCAGCAGCGTGGGCGGGACTACAGATACGCAGTATTTT. Complete variable domain (other parts from reference TRBV9 and TRBJ2-3): DSGVTQTPKHLITATGQRVTLRCSPRSGDLSVYWYQQSLDQGLQFLIQYYNGEERAKGNILERFSAQQFPDLHSELNLSSLELGDSALYFCASSVGGTTDTQYFGPGTRLTVL.

On this clone itself: The same CDR3 can be traced to other DNA sequences in this sample. The chain is built from TRBV5-1 and TRBJ2-1, with TRBD1 matching 8 bases. The CDR3 has 14 amino acids. Germline-derived CDR1 and CDR2 are SGHRS and YFSETQ. After removal of 0 bases from V and 4 bases from J, the junction contained 0 bases not matched to a gene. CDR3 in DNA: TGCGCCAGCAGCTTGGGGACAGGGTACAATGAGCAGTTCTTC. Amino acids: CASSLGTGYNEQFF.

The chain recombines TRBV4-2 with TRBJ2-7, with TRBD1 matching over 11 bases. The CDR3 totals 13 residues. Trimming removed 3 bases from V and 5 bases from J; junction bases left unmatched: 0. The germline V gene has CDR1 LGHNA and CDR2 YNFKEQ. The CDR3 region is CASSQDRGHEQYF. In DNA, the CDR3 is TGTGCCAGCAGCCAGGACAGGGGGCACGAGCAGTACTTC.

V and J are TRBV4-1 and TRBJ1-5, with 8 bases aligning to TRBD1. The germline V gene encodes CDR1 MGHRA and CDR2 YSYEKL. Trimming cost V 0 bases and J 2 bases; bases outside gene matches: 9. The CDR3 length is 18 residues. Here the CDR3 DNA reads TGCGCCAGCAGCCAAGATATTCAGGGGGCGCGGGGCAATCAGCCCCAGCATTTT. The encoded protein is CASSQDIQGARGNQPQHF.

This clone appeared a few times. The chain recombines TRBV7-9 with TRBJ2-5; 9 nucleotides line up with TRBD1. J was trimmed by 5 bases and V by 5 bases; bases with no gene match: 9. In germline, CDR1 is SEHNR, CDR2 FQNEAQ (reference sequence). This CDR3 spans 15 amino acids. In nucleotides, the CDR3 is TGTGCCAGCAGCCTGGGGACAGGGTTGATGGAGACCCAGTACTTC. Translated, it gives CASSLGTGLMETQYF.

This clone was seen a few times. The CDR3 sequence: CASSRPGTPIRVDTQYF. CDR3 nucleotides: TGTGCCAGCAGCCGGCCCGGGACCCCGATCCGCGTTGATACGCAGTATTTT. The J gene is TRBJ2-3, the V gene TRBV7-9; TRBD1 or TRBD2 may be the D gene (5 bases each). The V end was cut by 5 bases, the J end by 6 bases, with 24 bases between. Germline-derived CDR1 and CDR2 are SEHNR and FQNEAQ (reference sequence). The CDR3 is made up of 17 amino acids. Variable domain in full (rest from reference TRBV7-9 and TRBJ2-3): DTGVSQNPRHKITKRGQNVTFRCDPISEHNRLYWYRQTLGQGPEFLTYFQNEAQLEKSRLLSDRFSAERPKGSFSTLEIQRTEQGDSAMYLCASSRPGTPIRVDTQYFGPGTRLTVL.

The chain combines TRBV30 with TRBJ2-3; 10 nucleotides agree with TRBD2. J gave up 5 bases and V 0 bases, and 5 bases lay outside the gene matches. The length of the CDR3 is 15 residues. Per germline, CDR1 GTSNPN and CDR2 SVGIG (reference sequence). CDR3 in amino acids: CAWSVSSGRRDTQYF. In DNA, the CDR3 is TGTGCCTGGAGTGTGTCTAGCGGGAGAAGAGATACGCAGTATTTT.

In its sample, this clone was seen a few times. J is TRBJ2-4 and V is TRBV29-1; 9 bases line up with TRBD1. The CDR3 consists of 15 residues. The germline V gene has CDR1 SQVTM and CDR2 ANQGSEA. The J segment lost 0 bases and the V segment lost 3 bases, leaving 3 bases of the junction unmatched. CDR3 nucleotide sequence: TGCAGCGTTGACGGGACAGGGAGAGCCAAAAACATTCAGTACTTC. Translation gives CSVDGTGRAKNIQYF. Looking up the rest from reference TRBV29-1 and TRBJ2-4 gives the full variable domain: SAVISQKPSRDICQRGTSLTIQCQVDSQVTMMFWYRQQPGQSLTLIATANQGSEATYESGFVIDKFPISRPNLTFSTLTVSNMSPEDSSIYLCSVDGTGRAKNIQYFGAGTRLSVL.

The chain joins TRBV5-4 to TRBJ2-1; D gene unclear. The ends were cut back, 0 bases at V and 6 bases at J, with 4 bases in the middle. CDR1 is SGHNT, CDR2 YYREEE, per germline (reference sequence). CDR3 length: 12 amino acids. The CDR3 nucleotides are TGTGCCAGCAGCTTGGGTCCCAATGAGCAGTTCTTC. This gives the protein CASSLGPNEQFF. Full variable domain (remainder filled in from reference TRBV5-4 and TRBJ2-1): ETGVTQSPTHLIKTRGQQVTLRCSSQSGHNTVSWYQQALGQGPQFIFQYYREEENGRGNFPPRFSGLQFPNYSSELNVNALELDDSALYLCASSLGPNEQFFGPGTRLTVL.

The rearrangement uses TRBV4-3 and TRBJ2-7, with D perhaps matching TRBD2 (6 bases). Germline CDR1 reads LGHNA; CDR2 reads YSLEER. This CDR3 spans 15 amino acids. Trimming left V 1 base short and J 6 bases short, with 16 bases between. CDR3 sequence reads: CASSQVAGYGGEQYF. The CDR3 DNA reads TGCGCCAGCAGCCAAGTTGCGGGCTACGGGGGCGAGCAGTACTTC.

The chain joins TRBV29-1 to TRBJ2-7; D is unresolved. Germline loops: CDR1 SQVTM, CDR2 ANQGSEA. The V end lost 3 bases, the J end lost 3 bases, and 6 bases lay between the germline ends. The CDR3 runs to 11 residues. Here the CDR3 reads CSVDLNYEQYF. The CDR3, as DNA: TGCAGCGTTGACCTCAACTACGAGCAGTACTTC.

This clone turned up a few times. The V and J genes are TRBV4-2 and TRBJ2-1; 9 nucleotides line up with TRBD1. Germline CDR1 reads LGHNA; CDR2 reads YNFKEQ. The CDR3 extends over 16 amino acids. V lost 2 bases and J lost 7; bases outside the gene matches: 9. The CDR3 sequence: CASSQPGQGVVNEQFF. The CDR3 coding sequence is TGTGCCAGCAGCCAACCGGGACAGGGAGTCGTGAATGAGCAGTTCTTC.

The V gene is TRBV11-1, the J gene TRBJ1-2; weak D call: TRBD1 (5 bases). The CDR3 covers 14 residues. V dropped 5 bases and J dropped 6 bases, with 16 bases sitting between them. CDR1 and CDR2 from the germline V gene are SGHAT and FQDESV (reference sequence). The CDR3 coding sequence is TGTGCCAGCAGCCCCCGGAGGGGTTCGCATGGCTACACCTTC. Translating it yields CASSPRRGSHGYTF. The variable domain in full, completed from reference TRBV11-1 and TRBJ1-2, reads EAEVAQSPRYKITEKSQAVAFWCDPISGHATLYWYRQILGQGPELLVQFQDESVVDDSQLPKDRFSAERLKGVDSTLKIQPAELGDSAMYLCASSPRRGSHGYTFGSGTRLTVV.

The rearrangement links TRBV7-9 to TRBJ1-1, with 8 bases identical to TRBD1. With V trimmed by 5 bases and J by 5 bases, 4 bases remained unmatched. The CDR3 extends over 13 amino acids. Germline V gives CDR1 SEHNR, CDR2 FQNEAQ (reference sequence). CDR3 sequence (DNA): TGTGCCAGCAGCACAGGGGGATTGACTGAAGCTTTCTTT. This sequence encodes CASSTGGLTEAFF.

The CDR3 DNA sequence: TGTGCCAGCAGCCAAGACGCGGGCGCGGGGACCCAGTACTTC. Translating it yields CASSQDAGAGTQYF. The V call is TRBV14, the J call TRBJ2-5; maybe TRBD2 (5 bases). Trimming took off 0 bases at V and 7 bases at J, with 12 bases between the two ends. Germline lookup yields CDR1 SGHDN and CDR2 FVKESK. The CDR3 has 14 residues.

This clone was found a few times. This sequence joins TRBV4-1 and TRBJ2-1; 10 bases fit TRBD1. The CDR3 is 15 residues long. V was pared by 1 base and J by 5 bases, with 2 bases of the junction left unmatched. Germline loops: CDR1 MGHRA, CDR2 YSYEKL. The CDR3 loop is CASSQGQGADNEQFF. Written as DNA, the CDR3 is TGCGCCAGCAGCCAAGGACAGGGGGCTGACAATGAGCAGTTCTTC.

The rearrangement links TRBV10-3 to TRBJ2-1; the D is unclear. V shed 7 bases and J shed 5 bases, with 6 bases lying between them. Germline CDR1 is ENHRY and CDR2 is SYGVKD. This CDR3 spans 11 amino acids. The CDR3 nucleotides are TGTGCCATCACCGGTGACAATGAGCAGTTCTTC. Its translation: CAITGDNEQFF.

This rearrangement joins TRBV30 to TRBJ1-2; D gene uncertain. The CDR3 is made up of 12 amino acids. With 6 bases removed from V and 6 bases from J, the gap between germline ends came to 14 bases. CDR1 is GTSNPN and CDR2 is SVGIG in the germline V gene (reference sequence). CDR3 nucleotide sequence: TGTGCCTGTTATGAGACACGGGATGGCTACACCTTC. It codes for CACYETRDGYTF.

The V gene is TRBV27, the J gene TRBJ2-4; the match to TRBD1 covers 8 bases. The CDR3 runs to 14 residues. The V and J ends lost 4 bases and 7 bases, in that order; junction bases with no gene match: 6. The germline gives CDR1 MNHEY, CDR2 SMNVEV (reference sequence). The CDR3 nucleotides are TGTGCCAGCAGTTCTCGGACAGGGAGGAACATTCAGTACTTC. Translated, it gives CASSSRTGRNIQYF.

This clone was observed a few times. The rearrangement joins TRBV30 to TRBJ2-7; the match to TRBD1 covers 8 bases. The ends lost 3 bases at V and 3 bases at J; junction bases unmatched: 1. This CDR3 comprises 12 residues. Germline V CDR1 and CDR2: GTSNPN, SVGIG (reference sequence). CDR3 sequence reads: CAWRGQGYEQYF. As DNA, the CDR3 is TGTGCCTGGAGAGGACAGGGCTACGAGCAGTACTTC.

V is TRBV27 and J is TRBJ2-2; 9 nucleotides line up with TRBD1. V dropped 6 bases and J dropped 4; count of bases not matched to a gene: 9. CDR1 is MNHEY, CDR2 SMNVEV, per germline (reference sequence). The CDR3 has 16 amino acids. CDR3 nucleotides: TGTGCCAGCAGCAGATCCGGGACAGGGATCACCGGGGAGCTGTTTTTT. It codes for CASSRSGTGITGELFF.

The genes are TRBV10-2 and TRBJ2-5; 14 nucleotides agree with TRBD2. Germline V gives CDR1 WSHSY, CDR2 SAAADI. The trim removed 6 bases at V and 5 bases at J, leaving 8 bases unmatched. The CDR3 runs to 16 residues. The CDR3 DNA sequence: TGCGCCAGCAGAGGGACTAGCGGGGGCCTATGGGAGACCCAGTACTTC. Translating gives CASRGTSGGLWETQYF.

This clone was detected a few times. The chain joins TRBV10-3 to TRBJ1-1; D not certain. The germline CDR1 and CDR2 sequences are ENHRY and SYGVKD. V was shortened by 4 bases and J by 2 bases, with 5 bases between the two germline ends. This CDR3 is built from 12 residues. The CDR3 region has the DNA TGTGCCATCAGTGGGGTTAACACTGAAGCTTTCTTT. It encodes CAISGVNTEAFF.

The chain recombines TRBV7-2 with TRBJ1-2; the D is unclear. The ends were cut back, 0 bases at V and 5 bases at J, with 13 bases in the middle. The CDR3 is 15 amino acids. Germline CDR1 reads SGHTA; CDR2 reads FQGNSA. Written as DNA, the CDR3 is TGTGCCAGCAGCTTAGCGGTGTCAGAGCCTTATGGCTACACCTTC. Its protein is CASSLAVSEPYGYTF.